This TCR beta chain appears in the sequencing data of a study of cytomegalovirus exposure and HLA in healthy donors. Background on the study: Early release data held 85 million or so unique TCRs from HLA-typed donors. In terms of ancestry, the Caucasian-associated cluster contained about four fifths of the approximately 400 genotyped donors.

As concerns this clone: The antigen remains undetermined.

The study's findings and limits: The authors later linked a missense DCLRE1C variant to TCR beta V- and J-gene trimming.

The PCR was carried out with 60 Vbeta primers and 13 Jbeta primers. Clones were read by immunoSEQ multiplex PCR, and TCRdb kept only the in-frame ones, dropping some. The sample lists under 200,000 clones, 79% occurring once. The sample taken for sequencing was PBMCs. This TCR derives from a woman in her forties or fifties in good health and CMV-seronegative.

For the CDR3, the DNA is TGCGCCAGCAGCCTTTTCGCGGGACAGAAAAATGAAAAACTGTTTTTT. It translates to CASSLFAGQKNEKLFF. The rearrangement joins TRBV4-1 to TRBJ1-4; 7 bases align to TRBD1. The CDR3 covers 16 residues. Germline V lookup: CDR1 MGHRA, CDR2 YSYEKL. Losses at the gene ends were 4 bases for V and 5 bases for J; bases not matched to a gene: 10.